This entry describes one T cell receptor beta chain. In the original analysis: Estimation of nucleated cell counts was performed using reference gene primer amplification. Only in-frame clones appear in the TCRdb table, and some are missing; sequencing was by immunoSEQ multiplex PCR. Clone size and the V and J calls come from that table; the DNA yielded D and trimming. The repertoire has about 250,000 clones, approximately 84% of them found once; the top ten carry more than 1.5%. This specimen comes from a study of blood T cell repertoires in COVID-19. This clonotype was sampled from a man in his forties or fifties who had recovered from COVID-19. Source material: PBMCs or T cells enriched from blood (not recorded which).

CDR3 sequence (DNA): TGTGCCAGCAGCTTGCGCCCGGGGGAAAAACTGTTTTTT. This gives the protein CASSLRPGEKLFF. J is TRBJ1-4 and V is TRBV7-8; unclear D gene. V was cut by 3 bases and J by 8 bases, with 10 bases left in between. Germline lookup yields CDR1 SGHVS and CDR2 FQNEAQ. This CDR3 contains 13 residues.